Shown below are 22 T cell receptor beta chains from a single sample sequenced in a study of blood T cells in healthy people across ages. PCR was performed a second time for roughly 7 to 12 cycles using a sample-barcoded 5' primer and a J-beta primer mix. Each CDR3 protein gets one entry after TCRdb re-called the 5' RACE reads with MiXCR. The sample has over a million distinct CDR3 sequences; roughly 64% are singletons. Sequencing was done on a sample of blood. Receptors originate from a man aged 18 to 30 in good health.

This clonotype was observed a few times. The rearrangement links TRBV20-1 to TRBJ2-1; 9 bases agree with TRBD2. Germline values: CDR1 DFQATT, CDR2 SNEGSKA (reference sequence). The ends lost 0 bases at V and 5 bases at J; junction bases unmatched: 8. The CDR3 has 16 residues. This CDR3 is CSARDGDSGRDNEQFF. The CDR3 DNA sequence: TGCAGTGCTAGAGATGGTGATAGCGGGAGAGACAATGAGCAGTTCTTC.

This clonotype occurred once. The V gene is TRBV27, the J gene TRBJ2-5, with D possibly being TRBD2 (6 bases). The CDR3 has 13 residues. CDR1 is MNHEY, CDR2 SMNVEV, per germline (reference sequence). V lost 5 bases and J lost 0, with 7 bases in between. The CDR3 loop reads CASSGGDQETQYF. CDR3 DNA sequence: TGTGCCAGCAGTGGAGGGGACCAAGAGACCCAGTACTTC.

The rearrangement uses TRBV20-1 and TRBJ1-2; D may be TRBD1 (5 bases). This CDR3 spans 10 amino acids. V lost 4 bases to trimming and J lost 7 bases, with 7 bases between them. Germline CDR1 is DFQATT and CDR2 is SNEGSKA (reference sequence). DNA of the CDR3: TGCAGTGCTACGGGGGTTGGCTACACCTTC. It encodes CSATGVGYTF.

The V gene is TRBV20-1, the J gene TRBJ2-4, with D perhaps given as TRBD1 or TRBD2 (5 bases each). Germline values: CDR1 DFQATT, CDR2 SNEGSKA (reference sequence). There are 12 residues in the CDR3. Trimming pared 6 bases from V and 6 bases from J, leaving 12 bases between. CDR3 amino acids: CSAFRDGNIQYF. The CDR3 DNA is TGCAGTGCGTTCCGGGACGGAAACATTCAGTACTTC.

The CDR3 loop is CASSYSDGLQYF. The CDR3, as DNA: TGTGCCAGCAGTTACTCCGATGGGTTGCAGTACTTC. This sequence joins TRBV6-2 or TRBV6-3 and TRBJ2-7; D gene ambiguous. The CDR3 spans 12 residues. The germline gives CDR1 MNHEY, CDR2 SVGEGT. The V end lost 0 bases, the J end lost 9 bases, and 9 bases lay between the germline ends.

V usage is TRBV20-1 and J usage is TRBJ1-2, with 7 bases aligning to TRBD1. CDR1 is DFQATT and CDR2 is SNEGSKA in the germline V gene (reference sequence). V trimming: 6 bases; J trimming: 7 bases; junction bases outside the gene matches: 5. This CDR3 has 11 amino acids. Here the CDR3 reads CSAQGGSGYTF. The CDR3 nucleotides read TGCAGTGCCCAGGGGGGAAGTGGCTACACCTTC.

The J gene is TRBJ2-3, the V gene TRBV20-1, with D possibly matching TRBD2 (6 bases). Germline loops: CDR1 DFQATT, CDR2 SNEGSKA (reference sequence). V gave up 4 bases and J gave up 6 bases, with 17 bases separating them. The CDR3 is 14 amino acids. DNA for the CDR3: TGCAGTGCTACCGGGACTGTATACTTTGATACGCAGTATTTT. As protein: CSATGTVYFDTQYF.

The CDR3 DNA reads as TGCAGTGCTAGGGATCCGACTAGCGGCTTACACAATGAGCAGTTCTTC. Its translation: CSARDPTSGLHNEQFF. J is TRBJ2-1 and V is TRBV20-1, with 9 bases identical to TRBD2. The junction had 11 bases not matched to a gene; V was cut back by 3 bases and J by 5 bases. CDR1 and CDR2 from the germline V gene are DFQATT and SNEGSKA (reference sequence). The CDR3 runs 16 residues.

The CDR3 DNA reads as TGTGCCAGCTCGTCCGGACAGGCGTATGGCTACACCTTC. Translation: CASSSGQAYGYTF. The rearrangement links TRBV18 to TRBJ1-2; 7 bases agree with TRBD1. The CDR3 extends over 13 amino acids. Germline assignment: CDR1 KGHSH and CDR2 LQKENI. The ends lost 6 bases at V and 5 bases at J; junction bases unmatched: 6.

The J gene is TRBJ2-7, the V gene TRBV7-2; weak D call: TRBD1 (6 bases). The CDR3 sequence is 13 residues long. From germline, CDR1 is SGHTA and CDR2 FQGNSA. V lost 7 bases and J 4 bases, leaving 14 bases between the germline ends. Written as DNA, the CDR3 is TGTGCCAGCACTCCGGACAGTATATACGAGCAGTACTTC. It encodes CASTPDSIYEQYF.

This clonotype was seen only a few times. The V and J genes are TRBV20-1 and TRBJ2-7, with D unresolved. The CDR3 totals 14 residues. V was clipped by 0 bases and J by 5 bases, with 14 bases between them. CDR1 is DFQATT, CDR2 SNEGSKA, per germline (reference sequence). DNA of the CDR3: TGCAGTGCTAGAGATTGGCATAGCATCCACGAGCAGTACTTC. It yields the protein CSARDWHSIHEQYF.

This sequence joins TRBV10-3 and TRBJ2-3, with TRBD1 matching over 11 bases. This CDR3 has 15 amino acids. Germline CDR1 reads ENHRY; CDR2 reads SYGVKD. After removal of 1 base from V and 4 bases from J, the junction contained 1 base not matched to a gene. The CDR3 here is CAISEWDRGADTQYF. CDR3 nucleotide sequence: TGTGCCATCAGTGAGTGGGACAGGGGGGCAGATACGCAGTATTTT.

The chain links TRBV29-1 to TRBJ1-2, with a weak D call TRBD1 (6 bases). The CDR3 is made up of 12 amino acids. Germline CDR1 is SQVTM and CDR2 is ANQGSEA. V dropped 7 bases and J dropped 6 bases, with 15 bases sitting between them. The CDR3 loop is CSAPRTENGYTF. The CDR3 DNA reads TGCAGCGCGCCCCGGACAGAGAATGGCTACACCTTC.

The genes are TRBV7-6 and TRBJ2-7; D could derive from TRBD1 or TRBD2 (5 bases each). V was cut by 5 bases and J by 1 base, with 15 bases left in between. This CDR3 is built from 15 residues. The germline V gene encodes CDR1 SGHVS and CDR2 FNYEAQ. The CDR3 loop is CASSPPGRRSYEQYF. The CDR3 DNA follows: TGTGCCAGCAGCCCGCCGGGACGAAGATCCTACGAGCAGTACTTC.

The chain carries TRBV4-2 and TRBJ2-1, with D possibly matching TRBD2 (5 bases). CDR3 length: 14 residues. Germline V lookup: CDR1 LGHNA, CDR2 YNFKEQ. Trimming stripped 1 base from V and 7 bases from J, with 11 bases between. The CDR3 nucleotides are TGTGCCAGCAGCCAAGCCCCGAGAGGGAATGAGCAGTTCTTC. Translating it yields CASSQAPRGNEQFF.

The rearrangement links TRBV27 to TRBJ2-1; 11 nucleotides align to TRBD1. The CDR3 is 15 amino acids. V trimming: 7 bases; J trimming: 6 bases; junction bases outside the gene matches: 8. CDR1 is MNHEY, CDR2 SMNVEV, per germline (reference sequence). The CDR3 DNA reads TGTGCCAGCACCCTGGGACAGGGGGTCCTCAATGAGCAGTTCTTC. Its translation is CASTLGQGVLNEQFF.

This sequence joins TRBV5-1 and TRBJ2-1, with D hard to call. The CDR3 spans 15 residues. Trimming cost V 8 bases and J 7 bases, with 22 bases left between them. The germline gives CDR1 SGHRS, CDR2 YFSETQ. The CDR3 coding sequence is TGCGCCAGTTACCGTTCTGACCCGAGAAGGAATGAGCAGTTCTTC. Translation gives CASYRSDPRRNEQFF.

This chain joins TRBV7-8 and TRBJ2-1; weak D call: TRBD1 (5 bases). There are 13 residues in the CDR3. In germline, CDR1 is SGHVS, CDR2 FQNEAQ. The V end lost 5 bases, the J end lost 8 bases, and 13 bases lay between the germline ends. The CDR3 is CASSLRVVDEQFF. The CDR3 region has the DNA TGTGCCAGCAGCCTCAGGGTGGTGGATGAGCAGTTCTTC. The full variable domain, its missing parts supplied by reference TRBV7-8 and TRBJ2-1, is GAGVSQSPRYKVAKRGQDVALRCDPISGHVSLFWYQQALGQGPEFLTYFQNEAQLDKSGLPSDRFFAERPEGSVSTLKIQRTQQEDSAVYLCASSLRVVDEQFFGPGTRLTVL.

This clonotype was detected a few times. The CDR3 DNA reads as TGTGCCAGCAGTCCAAACGGGCCTAGGCAAGAGACCCAGTACTTC. It yields the protein CASSPNGPRQETQYF. The chain has TRBV7-2 and TRBJ2-5; D is ambiguous. With 6 bases removed from V and 2 bases from J, the gap between germline ends came to 16 bases. The V gene's germline CDR1 is SGHTA and CDR2 FQGNSA. There are 15 residues in the CDR3.

The chain uses TRBV18 and TRBJ2-7; 7 bases line up with TRBD1. V was clipped by 8 bases and J by 4 bases; unmatched bases: 14. Germline V CDR1 and CDR2: KGHSH, LQKENI. There are 15 residues in the CDR3. The CDR3 spells CASGATGTAVYEQYF. The CDR3 bases are TGTGCCAGCGGCGCAACCGGGACAGCGGTTTACGAGCAGTACTTC.

The rearrangement joins TRBV12-3 or TRBV12-4 to TRBJ2-1; TRBD2 might be the D (5 bases). The CDR3 length is 15 residues. V gave up 3 bases and J gave up 3 bases, with 12 bases separating them. CDR3 region: CASSFSSFGYNEQFF. Written as DNA, the CDR3 is TGTGCCAGCAGTTTTTCTAGCTTTGGCTACAATGAGCAGTTCTTC.

CDR3: CSVLPGTSGYNEQYF. CDR3 nucleotide sequence: TGCAGCGTTCTTCCCGGGACTAGCGGTTACAATGAGCAGTACTTC. This chain links TRBV29-1 with TRBJ2-5; 11 bases are shared with TRBD2. Germline V gene sequence: CDR1 SQVTM, CDR2 ANQGSEA. CDR3 size: 15 residues. Trimming at V came to 5 bases and at J to 11 bases, leaving 16 bases not matched to a gene.